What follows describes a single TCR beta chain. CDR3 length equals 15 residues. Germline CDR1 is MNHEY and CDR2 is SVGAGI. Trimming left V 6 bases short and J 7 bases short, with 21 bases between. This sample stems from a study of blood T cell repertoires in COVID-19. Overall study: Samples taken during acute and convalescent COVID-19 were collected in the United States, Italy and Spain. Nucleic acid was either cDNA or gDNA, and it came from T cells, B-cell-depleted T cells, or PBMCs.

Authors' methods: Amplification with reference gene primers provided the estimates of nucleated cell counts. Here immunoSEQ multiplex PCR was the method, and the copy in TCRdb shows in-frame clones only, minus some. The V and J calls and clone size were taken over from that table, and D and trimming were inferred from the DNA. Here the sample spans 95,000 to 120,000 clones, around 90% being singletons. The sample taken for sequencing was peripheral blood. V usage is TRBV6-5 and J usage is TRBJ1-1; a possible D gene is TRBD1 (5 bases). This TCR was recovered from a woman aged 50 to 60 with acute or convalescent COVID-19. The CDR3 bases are TGTGCCAGCAGCGATACGGGGGACCCTCCCTTTGAAGCTTTCTTT. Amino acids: CASSDTGDPPFEAFF.